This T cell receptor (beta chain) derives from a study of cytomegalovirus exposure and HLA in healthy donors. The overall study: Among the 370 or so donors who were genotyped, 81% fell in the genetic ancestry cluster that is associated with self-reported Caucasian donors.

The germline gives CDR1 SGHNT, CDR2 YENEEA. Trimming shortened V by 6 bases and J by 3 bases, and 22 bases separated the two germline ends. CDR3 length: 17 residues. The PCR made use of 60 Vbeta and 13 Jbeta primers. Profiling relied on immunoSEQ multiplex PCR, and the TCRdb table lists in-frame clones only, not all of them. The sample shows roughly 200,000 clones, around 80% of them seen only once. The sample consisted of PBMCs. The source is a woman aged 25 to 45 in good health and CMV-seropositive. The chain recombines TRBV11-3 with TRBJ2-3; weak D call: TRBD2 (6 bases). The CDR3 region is CASREGPNRRGTDTQYF. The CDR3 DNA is TGTGCCAGCAGGGAAGGGCCAAATAGGCGGGGAACAGATACGCAGTATTTT.